The 19 T cell receptor beta chains below come from one sample, sequenced in a study of blood T cell repertoires in COVID-19. This table comes from immunoSEQ multiplex PCR, and its TCRdb copy is limited to in-frame clones, with some not included. There are hundreds of thousands of clones in the sample; 90% occur only once, and around 0.93% lies in the top ten. Sequencing was carried out using peripheral blood. Source of these receptors: a middle-aged woman with COVID-19, enrolled during active disease.

The CDR3 is CASSLTRIQETQYF. The CDR3 DNA reads as TGCGCCAGCAGCTTGACTAGGATCCAAGAGACCCAGTACTTC. J is TRBJ2-5 and V is TRBV5-1; tentative D call: TRBD2 (5 bases). Trimming pared 1 base from V and 1 base from J, leaving 8 bases between. The CDR3 contains 14 residues. Germline CDR1 SGHRS, CDR2 YFSETQ.

This chain joins TRBV7-2 and TRBJ2-1; D is perhaps TRBD2 (7 bases). The CDR3 extends over 14 amino acids. Germline-derived CDR1 and CDR2 are SGHTA and FQGNSA. V was cut by 4 bases and J by 7 bases, with 14 bases left in between. The DNA for the CDR3 is TGTGCCAGCAGCTCCCGGGGGGCCCGAAATGAGCAGTTCTTC. This codes for CASSSRGARNEQFF.

The rearrangement uses TRBV7-6 and TRBJ1-1; no clear D. Germline CDR1 SGHVS, CDR2 FNYEAQ. The V and J ends lost 1 base and 0 bases respectively, with 12 bases between them. The CDR3 extends over 16 amino acids. The CDR3 nucleotides are TGTGCCAGCAGCTTAGAGAGGGCACCTATGAACACTGAAGCTTTCTTT. Its translation is CASSLERAPMNTEAFF. The full variable domain, completed using reference TRBV7-6 and TRBJ1-1, is GAGVSQSPRYKVTKRGQDVALRCDPISGHVSLYWYRQALGQGPEFLTYFNYEAQQDKSGLPNDRFSAERPEGSISTLTIQRTEQRDSAMYRCASSLERAPMNTEAFFGQGTRLTVV.

The CDR3 spells CASSPLLANTEAFF. CDR3 nucleotide sequence: TGTGCCAGCAGCCCCCTTCTAGCGAACACTGAAGCTTTCTTT. The chain has TRBV3-1 (or the pseudogene TRBV3-2) and TRBJ1-1, with D unresolved. The CDR3 spans 14 residues. Between the trimmed V and J ends, which lost 4 bases and 1 base, there was a span of 10 bases. CDR1 LGHDT and CDR2 YNNKEL come from the germline V gene (reference sequence).

The chain joins TRBV4-2 to TRBJ2-7; TRBD1 matches 9 bases. The trim removed 1 base at V and 1 base at J, leaving 5 bases unmatched. Germline values: CDR1 LGHNA, CDR2 YNFKEQ. This CDR3 has 16 residues. CDR3 amino acids: CASSQVPGTGSYEQYF. The CDR3 nucleotides are TGTGCCAGCAGCCAAGTACCCGGGACAGGGTCCTACGAGCAGTACTTC.

The V and J genes are TRBV19 and TRBJ2-7; maybe TRBD1 (6 bases). The CDR3 consists of 12 residues. Germline V gives CDR1 LNHDA, CDR2 SQIVND (reference sequence). The V end was cut by 5 bases, the J end by 4 bases, with 9 bases between. CDR3 residues: CASSVRGYEQYF. CDR3 coding DNA: TGTGCCAGTAGTGTCAGGGGTTACGAGCAGTACTTC.

V is TRBV6-5 and J is TRBJ2-7; D is undetermined. From germline, CDR1 is MNHEY and CDR2 SVGAGI. V was clipped by 3 bases and J by 2 bases, with 14 bases between them. The length of the CDR3 is 15 residues. The chain's CDR3 is CASSYAAGSTYEQYF. CDR3 nucleotides: TGTGCCAGCAGTTATGCAGCAGGCTCGACCTACGAGCAGTACTTC.

The chain employs TRBV7-9 and TRBJ1-4, with 7 bases aligning to TRBD1. After removal of 2 bases from V and 8 bases from J, the junction contained 5 bases not matched to a gene. The CDR3 contains 14 residues. CDR1 SEHNR and CDR2 FQNEAQ come from the germline V gene (reference sequence). The CDR3 bases are TGTGCCAGCAGCTTATCCGACAGGGACGAAAAACTGTTTTTT. Amino acid sequence: CASSLSDRDEKLFF.

This clone was counted a few times. The V gene is TRBV9, the J gene TRBJ2-3; 10 bases fit TRBD1. Germline CDR1 SGDLS, CDR2 YYNGEE. V lost 4 bases and J lost 2; bases outside the gene matches: 13. CDR3 length equals 18 residues. CDR3 protein: CASSLTGTGVRDTDTQYF. For the CDR3, the DNA is TGTGCCAGCAGCTTAACCGGGACAGGGGTGAGGGACACAGATACGCAGTATTTT.

The CDR3 DNA follows: TGTGCCAGCAGCGTTCGAACAGGGACCTACTATGGCTACACCTTC. This sequence encodes CASSVRTGTYYGYTF. The chain has TRBV7-8 and TRBJ1-2; weak D call: TRBD1 (6 bases). The CDR3 has 15 residues. In germline, CDR1 is SGHVS, CDR2 FQNEAQ. Between the trimmed V and J ends, which lost 5 bases and 3 bases, there was a span of 16 bases.

This sequence joins TRBV9 and TRBJ1-1; tentative D call: TRBD1 (6 bases). The germline gives CDR1 SGDLS, CDR2 YYNGEE. Trimming removed 0 bases from V and 2 bases from J, with 11 bases in between. The CDR3 runs to 15 residues. CDR3 DNA: TGTGCCAGCAGCGTAGGGACAGATCTAAACACTGAAGCTTTCTTT. Its translation is CASSVGTDLNTEAFF.

In its sample, this clone was seen once. The V and J genes are TRBV18 and TRBJ1-1, with a possible D match to TRBD1 (5 bases). Germline lookup yields CDR1 KGHSH and CDR2 LQKENI. Trimming removed 11 bases from V and 6 bases from J, with 31 bases in between. There are 17 residues in the CDR3. The CDR3 DNA is TGTGCCGGCACCAAGAGTGGGGCTTATATGGATGGGGCTGAAGCTTTCTTT. Translation: CAGTKSGAYMDGAEAFF. The variable domain in full, with the rest retrieved from reference TRBV18 and TRBJ1-1, is NAGVMQNPRHLVRRRGQEARLRCSPMKGHSHVYWYRQLPEEGLKFMVYLQKENIIDESGMPKERFSAEFPKEGPSILRIQQVVRGDSAAYFCAGTKSGAYMDGAEAFFGQGTRLTVV.

This chain links TRBV30 with TRBJ2-1, with TRBD2 matching over 7 bases. This CDR3 region has 16 residues. V was pared by 3 bases and J by 0 bases, with 8 bases of the junction left unmatched. CDR1 GTSNPN and CDR2 SVGIG come from the germline V gene (reference sequence). DNA of the CDR3: TGTGCCTGGAGGGCCCTAGGGAGGGCCTCCTACAATGAGCAGTTCTTC. It yields the protein CAWRALGRASYNEQFF.

The chain recombines TRBV9 with TRBJ2-7; 9 nucleotides line up with TRBD2. V lost 1 base and J lost 6; bases outside the gene matches: 5. Germline V CDR1 and CDR2: SGDLS, YYNGEE. The CDR3 is 14 residues long. The CDR3 bases are TGTGCCAGCAGCGTATCCGGGACTAGCCTCGAGCAGTACTTC. Its protein is CASSVSGTSLEQYF.

The rearrangement links TRBV19 to TRBJ1-5; no clear D. Trimming shortened V by 10 bases and J by 5 bases, and 15 bases separated the two germline ends. The CDR3 consists of 13 residues. Germline values: CDR1 LNHDA, CDR2 SQIVND (reference sequence). Here the CDR3 reads CATRRAPDQPQHF. The CDR3 bases are TGTGCCACAAGGCGGGCCCCCGATCAGCCCCAGCATTTT.

The chain has TRBV19 and TRBJ1-1; TRBD1 might be the D (5 bases). V shed 7 bases and J shed 2 bases, with 23 bases lying between them. The CDR3 covers 17 residues. Germline-derived CDR1 and CDR2 are LNHDA and SQIVND (reference sequence). CDR3 DNA sequence: TGTGCCAGTATTAAGAAAGATGGAGGGGTTCTAAACACTGAAGCTTTCTTT. This gives the protein CASIKKDGGVLNTEAFF.

The sample holds one count of this clone. The gene calls are TRBV28 and TRBJ1-2, with TRBD1 as a possible D gene (5 bases). The V gene's germline CDR1 is MDHEN and CDR2 SYDVKM. Trimming removed 5 bases from V and 8 bases from J, with 21 bases in between. The CDR3 has 15 amino acids. In DNA form, the CDR3 reads TGTGCCAGCAGTACTCCTGAGGGACTGACGTGGGGCTACACCTTC. It translates to CASSTPEGLTWGYTF.

The gene calls are TRBV4-3 and TRBJ2-7, with D perhaps TRBD2 (5 bases). Looked up from germline, CDR1 is LGHNA and CDR2 is YSLEER. V was trimmed by 1 base and J by 7 bases, leaving 20 bases between them. This CDR3 contains 16 residues. The CDR3 DNA follows: TGCGCCAGCAGCCAAGTTTCGGGGATCCACTTCGGGGAGCAGTACTTC. Translated, it gives CASSQVSGIHFGEQYF.

The chain uses TRBV21-1 and TRBJ2-1; TRBD2 was called by the table and not checked on the DNA. TRBV21-1 is an annotated pseudogene. The CDR3 is 16 amino acids. As DNA, the CDR3 is TGTGCCAGCAGCACCGGGAGGGGGTTTACCTACAATGAGCAGTTCTTC. This sequence encodes CASSTGRGFTYNEQFF.